These 21 T cell receptor beta chains came from one sample sequenced in a study of tumor-infiltrating lymphocytes in primary liver carcinoma. TCR beta cDNA was made from approximately 500 ng total RNA with a constant-region primer. What produced the TCR beta libraries was three nested multiplex PCR rounds using slightly modified ARM-PCR. A C-beta reverse primer was combined with TRBV1-TRBV30 forward primers in the first two PCR rounds, and each round had approximately 9 cycles. Each CDR3 protein is one row after TCRdb ran MiXCR on the multiplex PCR reads. Of about 300,000 distinct CDR3 sequences in the sample, more than 55% were seen once. Unsorted whole blood supplied the blood RNA, and germline DNA was isolated too. Sample: peripheral blood. These receptor sequences come from a man aged 40-49 years with primary liver carcinoma and hepatitis B virus infection.

This clonotype was observed once. A clone one base away is much larger, so this may be a read error. Since no conserved phenylalanine or tryptophan closes the CDR3, a read error is the likely cause. V usage is TRBV4-2 and J usage is TRBJ2-1; 10 bases match TRBD2. Trimming cost V 4 bases and J 2 bases; bases outside gene matches: 5. Germline V gene data show CDR1 as LGHNA and CDR2 as YNFKEQ. CDR3 size: 16 residues. DNA of the CDR3: TGTGCCAGCAGCCTTCTAGCGGGAGTCACCTACAATGAGCAGTTCTTA. It translates to CASSLLAGVTYNEQFL.

The sample holds many counts of this clonotype. The chain links TRBV6-2 or TRBV6-3 to TRBJ2-5; D may be TRBD1 or TRBD2 (5 bases each). CDR3 size: 18 residues. V shed 0 bases and J shed 0 bases, with 17 bases lying between them. Germline loops: CDR1 MNHEY, CDR2 SVGEGT. The CDR3 spells CASSYSTVRGEYQETQYF. The CDR3 nucleotides read TGTGCCAGCAGTTACTCGACAGTCCGGGGAGAGTACCAAGAGACCCAGTACTTC.

The chain links TRBV28 to TRBJ2-6; tentatively, D is TRBD1 or TRBD2 (5 bases each). Germline loops: CDR1 MDHEN, CDR2 SYDVKM. V lost 8 bases and J lost 1, with 12 bases in between. This CDR3 is built from 15 residues. The CDR3 reads CASHVGGSGANVLTF. CDR3 nucleotide sequence: TGTGCCAGCCATGTTGGGGGTTCTGGGGCCAACGTCCTGACTTTC.

The V call is TRBV5-4, the J call TRBJ2-5; D is unclear. The CDR3 consists of 13 residues. CDR1 is SGHNT and CDR2 is YYREEE in the germline V gene (reference sequence). V lost 2 bases to trimming and J lost 1 base, with 6 bases between them. The CDR3 sequence is CASSFGLQETQYF. The DNA of the CDR3 is TGTGCCAGCAGCTTCGGGCTCCAAGAGACCCAGTACTTC.

This clonotype was seen a handful of times. This sequence joins TRBV14 and TRBJ2-7; 12 bases are shared with TRBD1. This CDR3 region has 14 residues. Germline lookup yields CDR1 SGHDN and CDR2 FVKESK. Trimming at V came to 4 bases and at J to 2 bases, leaving 0 bases not matched to a gene. CDR3 in DNA: TGTGCCAGCAGCCGGGACAGGGGGCCCTACGAGCAGTACTTC. It is translated as CASSRDRGPYEQYF.

Turning to this clonotype: Germline and junction disagree at one end, which may indicate a read error. The gene calls are TRBV5-1 and TRBJ1-1; D remains ambiguous. The CDR3 runs 14 residues. Looked up from germline, CDR1 is SGHRS and CDR2 is YFSETQ. CDR3 coding DNA: TGCGTCAGCAGCCAAGGCGGAGCGAACACTGAAGCCTTCTTT. Encoded protein: CVSSQGGANTEAFF.

This chain links TRBV11-2 with TRBJ1-3, with D unresolved. Germline lookup yields CDR1 SGHAT and CDR2 FQNNGV. The CDR3 is made up of 15 amino acids. Trimming removed 5 bases from V and 0 bases from J, with 11 bases in between. The CDR3 bases are TGTGCCAGCAGCCTGGACCAGAACTCTGGAAACACCATATATTTT. It translates to CASSLDQNSGNTIYF.

This clonotype was counted only a few times. The rearrangement joins TRBV24-1 to TRBJ2-1; D might be TRBD1 or TRBD2, each matching 5 bases. V lost 0 bases and J 6 bases, leaving 11 bases between the germline ends. Germline-derived CDR1 and CDR2 are KGHDR and SFDVKD. The CDR3 is made up of 15 amino acids. The CDR3 is CATSDLVTGGNEQFF. As DNA, the CDR3 is TGTGCCACCAGTGATTTGGTAACTGGGGGCAATGAGCAGTTCTTC.

This clonotype was counted only a few times. The rearrangement joins TRBV11-2 to TRBJ2-7, with a tentative D call TRBD1 (5 bases). This CDR3 comprises 14 residues. Trimming left V 1 base short and J 3 bases short, with 10 bases between. The germline CDR1 and CDR2 sequences are SGHAT and FQNNGV. CDR3 DNA: TGTGCCAGCAGCTTAGGTGACAGCCACTACGAGCAGTACTTC. As protein: CASSLGDSHYEQYF. Based on the CDR3 plus reference TRBV11-2 and TRBJ2-7, the full variable domain is EAGVAQSPRYKIIEKRQSVAFWCNPISGHATLYWYQQILGQGPKLLIQFQNNGVVDDSQLPKDRFSAERLKGVDSTLKIQPAKLEDSAVYLCASSLGDSHYEQYFGPGTRLTVT.

Concerning this clonotype itself: This may arise from a read error, as a much more abundant clone is one base away. The V and J genes are TRBV4-2 and TRBJ1-1; no clear D gene. This CDR3 has 15 amino acids. Trimming removed 7 bases at V and 1 base at J, with 16 bases between. The germline V gene encodes CDR1 LGHNA and CDR2 YNFKEQ. The CDR3 protein is CASKPRIWENTEAFF. In nucleotides, the CDR3 is TGTGCCAGCAAGCCAAGGATATGGGAGAACACTGAAGCTTTCTTT.

The chain has TRBV5-1 and TRBJ2-5, with D tentatively TRBD2 (5 bases). This CDR3 region has 14 residues. Germline CDR1 is SGHRS and CDR2 is YFSETQ. The V end lost 4 bases, the J end lost 2 bases, and 12 bases lay between the germline ends. CDR3 in DNA: TGCGCCAGCAGCAGAATGACGGGACAAGAGACCCAGTACTTC. It encodes CASSRMTGQETQYF.

The J gene is TRBJ2-1, the V gene TRBV28, with 8 bases fitting TRBD2. Unmatched junction bases numbered 15, after V lost 6 bases and J lost 8 bases. Germline V gene data show CDR1 as MDHEN and CDR2 as SYDVKM. The CDR3 is 16 amino acids. The chain's CDR3 is CASRRAGEGVRYEQFF. The CDR3, as DNA: TGTGCCAGCAGGAGAGCGGGGGAGGGGGTTAGGTATGAGCAGTTCTTC.

This clonotype was found a few times. The rearrangement links TRBV6-2 or TRBV6-3 to TRBJ1-1; possible D gene TRBD1, 6 bases. The CDR3 sequence is 14 residues long. V shed 5 bases and J shed 1 base, with 11 bases lying between them. Germline values: CDR1 MNHEY, CDR2 SVGEGT. The CDR3 is CASSIGTTNTEAFF. In DNA, the CDR3 is TGTGCCAGCAGTATCGGGACAACGAACACTGAAGCTTTCTTT.

In the case of this clonotype: Since a much larger clone is just one base distant, this may be a read error. This chain uses TRBV6-5 with TRBJ2-3, with TRBD2 as a possible D gene (6 bases). This CDR3 is 17 amino acids long. In germline, CDR1 is MNHEY, CDR2 SVGAGI. V dropped 6 bases and J dropped 1 base, with 20 bases sitting between them. CDR3 DNA: TGTGCCAGCAGCCCGGGGGTCAGCGCCCTCTGCACAGATACGCAGTATTTT. This sequence encodes CASSPGVSALCTDTQYF.

This clonotype was counted only a few times. A much larger clone lies a single base off, so this may be a read error. This chain links TRBV4-3 with TRBJ2-3; no definite D call. Germline V gene data show CDR1 as LGHNA and CDR2 as YSLEER. The CDR3 totals 13 residues. The CDR3 loop reads CASNQDEQNTQYF. The CDR3 DNA sequence: TGCGCCAGCAACCAAGATGAGCAAAATACGCAGTATTTT.

This clonotype occurred once. The V and J genes are TRBV30 and TRBJ2-1, with D perhaps TRBD1 or TRBD2 (5 bases each). The CDR3 spans 14 residues. Trimming left V 3 bases short and J 9 bases short, with 18 bases between. Per the germline V gene, CDR1 is GTSNPN and CDR2 is SVGIG (reference sequence). CDR3 sequence: CAWRGDPKLSEQFF. DNA for the CDR3: TGTGCCTGGAGGGGGGACCCAAAGCTAAGTGAGCAGTTCTTC.

This chain joins TRBV12-3 or TRBV12-4 and TRBJ2-7; either TRBD1 or TRBD2 may fit D (6 bases each). The CDR3 is made up of 14 amino acids. V was shortened by 7 bases and J by 3 bases, with 16 bases between the two germline ends. The CDR3 here is CASTKGGQFYEQYF. In DNA form, the CDR3 reads TGTGCCAGCACCAAGGGGGGACAATTCTACGAGCAGTACTTC.

The table lists this clonotype with many counts. This rearrangement joins TRBV29-1 to TRBJ2-1; no definite D call. The CDR3 contains 12 residues. In germline, CDR1 is SQVTM, CDR2 ANQGSEA. The ends were cut back, 4 bases at V and 7 bases at J, with 11 bases in the middle. CDR3 DNA: TGCAGCGTTGCTCCCCAACAAAATGAGCAGTTCTTC. It encodes CSVAPQQNEQFF.

Concerning this clonotype: This may stem from a read error, because a much larger clone lies one nucleotide away. The gene calls are TRBV4-2 and TRBJ1-1; D is unclear. CDR1 and CDR2 (germline): LGHNA, YNFKEQ. This CDR3 has 15 residues. DNA of the CDR3: TGTGCCAGCAGGCAAGATTTAACGGGTAACACTGAAGCTTTCTTT. Translated, it gives CASRQDLTGNTEAFF.

This chain uses TRBV12-3 or TRBV12-4 with TRBJ2-5; D is ambiguous. The CDR3 has 13 amino acids. Trimming removed 4 bases at V and 4 bases at J, with 10 bases between. The CDR3, as DNA: TGTGCCAGCAGTTCATTCCCCACAGAGACCCAGTACTTC. As protein: CASSSFPTETQYF.

Notes on this clonotype: A much larger clone differs by one base, so this may be a read error. This likely comes from a read error, as the CDR3 has no conserved phenylalanine or tryptophan at its end. The chain employs TRBV6-1 and TRBJ2-2; 9 positions match TRBD1. The CDR3 contains 14 residues. Germline trimming cut 6 bases from V and 6 bases from J; bases unmatched to any gene: 5. From germline, CDR1 is MNHNS and CDR2 SASEGT. The CDR3: CASRGTGRAGELFL. The CDR3 region has the DNA TGTGCCAGCAGGGGGACAGGGCGAGCCGGGGAGCTGTTTCTT.